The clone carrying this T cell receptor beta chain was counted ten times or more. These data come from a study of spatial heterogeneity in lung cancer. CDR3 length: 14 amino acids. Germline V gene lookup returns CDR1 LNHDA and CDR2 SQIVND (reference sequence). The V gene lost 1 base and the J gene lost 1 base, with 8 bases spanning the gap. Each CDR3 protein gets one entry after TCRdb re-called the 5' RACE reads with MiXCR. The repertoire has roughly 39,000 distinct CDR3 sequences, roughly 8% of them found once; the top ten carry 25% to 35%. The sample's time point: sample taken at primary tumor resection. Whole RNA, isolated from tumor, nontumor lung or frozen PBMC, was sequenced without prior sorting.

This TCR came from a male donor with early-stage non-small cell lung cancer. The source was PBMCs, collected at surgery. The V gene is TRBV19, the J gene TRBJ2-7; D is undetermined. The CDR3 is CASSIATVSYEQYF. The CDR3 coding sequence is TGTGCCAGTAGTATAGCAACGGTTTCCTACGAGCAGTACTTC.